Listed below are T cell receptor beta chains from one sample, sequenced in a study of early T cells in non-severe SARS-CoV-2 infection. MiXCR was run by TCRdb on the 5' RACE reads, yielding one entry per CDR3 protein. This table has around 44,000 distinct CDR3 sequences, about 7.4% appearing once. Specimen: whole blood. These receptor sequences come from an adult who was a healthcare worker with PCR-confirmed SARS-CoV-2 infection or an uninfected control (not recorded which). CDR3s include the opening cysteine and the closing phenylalanine or tryptophan.

v_gene: TRBV7-9; CDR3aa: CASSPTGQPTDTQYF
v_gene: TRBV24-1; CDR3aa: CATSPRQGGSYNEQFF
v_gene: TRBV15; CDR3aa: CATSSIRVGYNEQFF
v_gene: TRBV2; CDR3aa: CASRRVVEQYF
v_gene: TRBV18; CDR3aa: CASSERQGENTEAFF
v_gene: TRBV20-1; CDR3aa: CSANPLSGGITGELFF
v_gene: TRBV19; CDR3aa: CASSIFGQEFF
v_gene: TRBV12-3/TRBV12-4; CDR3aa: CASRLAGFYNEQFF
v_gene: TRBV5-8; CDR3aa: CASSSGLPMDTQYF
v_gene: TRBV29-1; CDR3aa: CSVEGYTEAFF
v_gene: TRBV20-1; CDR3aa: CSAPTSGTGRNEQYF
v_gene: TRBV28; CDR3aa: CASSPRQVYEQYF
v_gene: TRBV7-6; CDR3aa: CASSRDRVDNSPLHF
v_gene: TRBV20-1; CDR3aa: CSARDAGRGGTDTQYF
v_gene: TRBV29-1; CDR3aa: CSIEGTARWNTEAFF
v_gene: TRBV12-3/TRBV12-4; CDR3aa: CASSLASRSYEQYF
v_gene: TRBV2; CDR3aa: CASWSDRNHEQYF
v_gene: TRBV14; CDR3aa: CASSRQQASTDTQYF
v_gene: TRBV6-6; CDR3aa: CASSSTVLVVTGYGYTF
v_gene: TRBV27; CDR3aa: CASSVEQYF
v_gene: TRBV7-9; CDR3aa: CASSRVFDTGELFF
v_gene: TRBV27; CDR3aa: CASSIQGWTEAFF
v_gene: TRBV28; CDR3aa: CASSLTDTFNYGYTF
v_gene: TRBV12-3/TRBV12-4; CDR3aa: CASSSDRDEQFF
v_gene: TRBV7-9; CDR3aa: CASSLDVWTANYGYTF
v_gene: TRBV19; CDR3aa: CASSNWDSTRLTNYGYTF
v_gene: TRBV12-3/TRBV12-4; CDR3aa: CASSRGDSNQPQHF
v_gene: TRBV28; CDR3aa: CASSFQSRENTGELFF
v_gene: TRBV12-3/TRBV12-4; CDR3aa: CASSLGGQPQHF
v_gene: TRBV7-9; CDR3aa: CASRTDGGGTDTQYF
v_gene: TRBV19; CDR3aa: CASSIMGAFSYNEQFF
v_gene: TRBV10-2; CDR3aa: CASTQFSNTGELFF
v_gene: TRBV5-1; CDR3aa: CASSLGAAQETQYF
v_gene: TRBV2; CDR3aa: CASFRIGNYGYTF
v_gene: TRBV10-3; CDR3aa: CAIKGDSSYNEQFF
v_gene: TRBV7-7; CDR3aa: CASSFRQGNYGYTF
v_gene: TRBV29-1; CDR3aa: CSVEDWTQYF
v_gene: TRBV2; CDR3aa: CASSDASGGFTGELFF
v_gene: TRBV18; CDR3aa: CASSPRTSEKLFF
v_gene: TRBV9; CDR3aa: CASSVGGTAANYGYTF
v_gene: TRBV12-3/TRBV12-4; CDR3aa: CASSFRLAGGETQYF
v_gene: TRBV30; CDR3aa: CAWSGFGTAQETQYF
v_gene: TRBV7-9; CDR3aa: CASSFGSQGVTGELFF
v_gene: TRBV6-5; CDR3aa: CASSYTGAAAEAFF
v_gene: TRBV12-3/TRBV12-4; CDR3aa: CASSLSDGQFDYGYTF
v_gene: TRBV29-1; CDR3aa: CSVPPSGGSYNEQFF
v_gene: TRBV20-1; CDR3aa: CSAKKRGMTDTQYF
v_gene: TRBV29-1; CDR3aa: CSRRTGRWVNTEAFF
v_gene: TRBV6-1; CDR3aa: CASRQGGTEAFF
v_gene: TRBV3-1; CDR3aa: CASSHGQGYNSPLHF
v_gene: TRBV29-1; CDR3aa: CSVHRGGPRREQFF
v_gene: TRBV19; CDR3aa: CASSKSPGGHQPQHF
v_gene: TRBV10-3; CDR3aa: CAISVRTTTDTQYF
v_gene: TRBV30; CDR3aa: CAWSVLGRNQPQHF
v_gene: TRBV18; CDR3aa: CASSPTGAIQPQHF
v_gene: TRBV20-1; CDR3aa: CSAYQRGRIDTQYF
v_gene: TRBV5-4; CDR3aa: CASSTDRGRSEKLFF
v_gene: TRBV5-6; CDR3aa: CASSSRDRAYEQYF